This T cell receptor (beta chain) was sequenced during a study of shared clonotypes between healthy human individuals. Germline CDR1 SGHTS, CDR2 YDEGEE. Losses at the gene ends were 4 bases for V and 8 bases for J; bases not matched to a gene: 15. The CDR3 is 18 amino acids. Using immunoSEQ multiplex PCR, the repertoire was profiled, and TCRdb retains in-frame clones only, with some absent. The sample lists some 100,000 clones; about 63% were seen once. This sequence joins TRBV5-8 and TRBJ2-1; TRBD2 agrees at 13 bases. The sequence derives from a woman under 40 in good health. The sequenced material came from memory CD8+ T cells sorted from blood. Indicated subset: CD45RO+ cells pooled with CCR7-negative TemRA cells. The CDR3 coding sequence is TGTGCCAGCAGCCCCAGGGAGGGACTAGCGGGAACTTCCCATGAGCAGTTCTTC. Protein: CASSPREGLAGTSHEQFF.